Following are 6 T cell receptor beta chains from one sample sequenced in a study of regulatory T cells in long-lasting Graves disease. Construction of TCR beta libraries relied on iRepertoire HTBI primers and on Arm-PCR targeting CDR3 regions. TCRdb analysed the multiplex PCR reads with MiXCR anew, one entry per CDR3 protein. There are over 450,000 distinct CDR3 sequences in the sample; roughly 21% occur only once, and roughly 7.1% lies in the top ten. The time point is: persistent/refractory GD, antithyroid drugs over 5 years with positive TRAb. Isolated PBMC RNA provided the starting material for the TCR library. The sample was peripheral blood mononuclear cells (PBMCs), taken when the disease was refractory, from a patient treated with antithyroid drugs. The receptors here all came from a female donor with Graves disease.

This clonotype has a count of ten or more. The V and J genes are TRBV7-2 and TRBJ2-2; D not certain. The V end lost 5 bases, the J end lost 4 bases, and 11 bases lay between the germline ends. Germline V CDR1 and CDR2: SGHTA, FQGNSA. The CDR3 loop spans 14 amino acids. The CDR3 loop reads CASSRGSLTGELFF. In DNA form, the CDR3 reads TGTGCCAGCAGCCGAGGATCCCTCACCGGGGAGCTGTTTTTT.

This clonotype occurred a few times. The chain couples TRBV19 to TRBJ2-5; D gene ambiguous. Trimming took 5 bases from V and 0 from J, leaving 7 bases between them. Germline V lookup: CDR1 LNHDA, CDR2 SQIVND (reference sequence). CDR3 length: 13 amino acids. CDR3 coding DNA: TGTGCCAGTAGTCGACGGTACCAAGAGACCCAGTACTTC. Protein product: CASSRRYQETQYF.

V gene TRBV29-1 combines with J gene TRBJ1-1; D call uncertain. Germline CDR1 reads SQVTM; CDR2 reads ANQGSEA. This CDR3 comprises 13 residues. The V end lost 0 bases, the J end lost 1 base, and 6 bases lay between the germline ends. CDR3 coding DNA: TGCAGCGTTGAAGACGGAGGGAACACTGAAGCTTTCTTT. Translated, it gives CSVEDGGNTEAFF. The variable domain in full, completed from reference TRBV29-1 and TRBJ1-1, reads SAVISQKPSRDICQRGTSLTIQCQVDSQVTMMFWYRQQPGQSLTLIATANQGSEATYESGFVIDKFPISRPNLTFSTLTVSNMSPEDSSIYLCSVEDGGNTEAFFGQGTRLTVV.

This clonotype was seen only a few times. J is TRBJ1-1 and V is TRBV4-1; no clear D gene. Germline V lookup: CDR1 MGHRA, CDR2 YSYEKL. Trimming shortened V by 5 bases and J by 6 bases, and 16 bases separated the two germline ends. This CDR3 region has 14 residues. CDR3 nucleotides: TGCGCCAGCAGCACACCGACCGCGACCTCTGAAGCTTTCTTT. This sequence encodes CASSTPTATSEAFF.

This clonotype appeared many times. The J gene is TRBJ1-1, the V gene TRBV6-9; no definite D call. This CDR3 has 15 amino acids. The germline V gene has CDR1 MNHGY and CDR2 SVAAGI. Deletions cut 1 base from V and 1 base from J, with 10 bases between. CDR3 in amino acids: CASSYWYGANTEAFF. CDR3 in DNA: TGTGCCAGCAGTTATTGGTATGGAGCGAACACTGAAGCTTTCTTT.

The chain uses TRBV20-1 and TRBJ2-1, with TRBD2 matching over 11 bases. J was trimmed by 8 bases and V by 0 bases; bases with no gene match: 9. The germline V gene has CDR1 DFQATT and CDR2 SNEGSKA (reference sequence). This CDR3 is built from 16 residues. The CDR3: CSAREVAGGPMDEQFF. CDR3 in DNA: TGCAGTGCTAGAGAGGTAGCGGGAGGGCCGATGGATGAGCAGTTCTTC.